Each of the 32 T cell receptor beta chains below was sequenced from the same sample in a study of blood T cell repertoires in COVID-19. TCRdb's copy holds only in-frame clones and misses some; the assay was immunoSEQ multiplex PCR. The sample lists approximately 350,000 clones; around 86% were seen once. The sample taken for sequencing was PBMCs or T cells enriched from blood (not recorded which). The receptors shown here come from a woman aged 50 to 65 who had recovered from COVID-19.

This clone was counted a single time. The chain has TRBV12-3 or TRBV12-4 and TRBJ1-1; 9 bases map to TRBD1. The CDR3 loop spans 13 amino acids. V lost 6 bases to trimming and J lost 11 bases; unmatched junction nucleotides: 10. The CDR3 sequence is CASRQQGALVAFF. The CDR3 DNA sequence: TGTGCCAGCAGGCAACAGGGGGCGCTTGTGGCTTTCTTT.

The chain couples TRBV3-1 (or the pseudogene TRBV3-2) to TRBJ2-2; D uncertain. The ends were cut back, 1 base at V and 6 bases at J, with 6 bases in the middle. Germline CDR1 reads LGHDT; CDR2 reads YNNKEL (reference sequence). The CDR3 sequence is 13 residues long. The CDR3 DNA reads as TGTGCCAGCAGCCAAGTGCAGGCCGGGGAGCTGTTTTTT. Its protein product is CASSQVQAGELFF.

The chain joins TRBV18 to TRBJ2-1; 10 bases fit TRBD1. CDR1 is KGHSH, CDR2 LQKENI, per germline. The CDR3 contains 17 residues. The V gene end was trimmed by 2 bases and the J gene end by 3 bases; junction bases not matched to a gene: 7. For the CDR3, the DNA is TGTGCCAGCTCACCAGGGTTGACAGGGGGCTTCTACAATGAGCAGTTCTTC. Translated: CASSPGLTGGFYNEQFF. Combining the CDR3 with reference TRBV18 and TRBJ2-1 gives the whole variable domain NAGVMQNPRHLVRRRGQEARLRCSPMKGHSHVYWYRQLPEEGLKFMVYLQKENIIDESGMPKERFSAEFPKEGPSILRIQQVVRGDSAAYFCASSPGLTGGFYNEQFFGPGTRLTVL.

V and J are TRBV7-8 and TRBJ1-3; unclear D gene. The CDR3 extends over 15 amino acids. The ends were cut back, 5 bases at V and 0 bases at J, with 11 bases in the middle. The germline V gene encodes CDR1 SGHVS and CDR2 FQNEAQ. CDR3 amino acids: CASSRAPTSGNTIYF. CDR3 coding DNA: TGTGCCAGCAGCCGAGCACCTACCTCTGGAAACACCATATATTTT.

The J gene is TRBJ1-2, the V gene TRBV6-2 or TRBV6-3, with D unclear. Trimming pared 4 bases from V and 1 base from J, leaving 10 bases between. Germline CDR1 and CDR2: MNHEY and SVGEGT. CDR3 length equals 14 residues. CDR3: CASSFVELNYGYTF. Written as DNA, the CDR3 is TGTGCCAGCAGTTTCGTGGAGCTTAACTATGGCTACACCTTC.

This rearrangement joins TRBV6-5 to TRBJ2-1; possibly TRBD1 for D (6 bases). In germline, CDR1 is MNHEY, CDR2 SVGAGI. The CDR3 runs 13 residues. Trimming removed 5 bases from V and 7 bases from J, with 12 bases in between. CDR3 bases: TGTGCCAGCAGTCTGTTGACAGGTAATGAGCAGTTCTTC. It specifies CASSLLTGNEQFF.

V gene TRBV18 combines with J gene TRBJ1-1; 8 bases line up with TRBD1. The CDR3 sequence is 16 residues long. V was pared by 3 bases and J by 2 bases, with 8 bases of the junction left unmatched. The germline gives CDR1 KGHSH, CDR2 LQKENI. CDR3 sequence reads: CASSPQGQGKNTEAFF. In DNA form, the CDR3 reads TGTGCCAGCTCACCCCAAGGACAGGGTAAAAACACTGAAGCTTTCTTT.

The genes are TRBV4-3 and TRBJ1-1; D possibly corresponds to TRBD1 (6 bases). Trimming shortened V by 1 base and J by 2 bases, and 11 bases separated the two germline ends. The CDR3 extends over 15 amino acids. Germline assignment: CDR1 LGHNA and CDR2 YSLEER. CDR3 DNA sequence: TGCGCCAGCAGCCAAGGTACAGGGATCAACACTGAAGCTTTCTTT. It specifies CASSQGTGINTEAFF.

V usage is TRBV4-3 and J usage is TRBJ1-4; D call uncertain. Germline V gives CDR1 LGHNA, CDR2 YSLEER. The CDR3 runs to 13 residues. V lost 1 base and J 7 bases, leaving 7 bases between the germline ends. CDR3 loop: CASSQVHSEKLFF. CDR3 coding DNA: TGCGCCAGCAGCCAAGTTCACTCTGAAAAACTGTTTTTT.

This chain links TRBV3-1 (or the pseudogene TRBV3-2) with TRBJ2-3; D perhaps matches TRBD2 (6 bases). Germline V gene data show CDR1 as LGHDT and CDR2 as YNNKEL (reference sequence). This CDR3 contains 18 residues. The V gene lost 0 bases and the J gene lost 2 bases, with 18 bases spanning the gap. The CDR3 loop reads CASSQDSAGPRSTDTQYF. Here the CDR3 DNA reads TGTGCCAGCAGCCAAGATTCGGCGGGACCCCGGTCCACAGATACGCAGTATTTT.

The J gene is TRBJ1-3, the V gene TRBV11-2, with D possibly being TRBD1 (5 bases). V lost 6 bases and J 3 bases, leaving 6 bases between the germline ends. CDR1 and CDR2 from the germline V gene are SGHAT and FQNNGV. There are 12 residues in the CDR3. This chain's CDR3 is CASRDNGNTIYF. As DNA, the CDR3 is TGTGCCAGCAGGGACAATGGAAACACCATATATTTT.

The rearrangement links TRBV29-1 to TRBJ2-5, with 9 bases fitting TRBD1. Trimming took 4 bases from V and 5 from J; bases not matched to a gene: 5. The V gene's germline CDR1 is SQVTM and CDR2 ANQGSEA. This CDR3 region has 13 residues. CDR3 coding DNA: TGCAGCGTTGGCGAAGGACAGGGGGAGACCCAGTACTTC. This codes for CSVGEGQGETQYF.

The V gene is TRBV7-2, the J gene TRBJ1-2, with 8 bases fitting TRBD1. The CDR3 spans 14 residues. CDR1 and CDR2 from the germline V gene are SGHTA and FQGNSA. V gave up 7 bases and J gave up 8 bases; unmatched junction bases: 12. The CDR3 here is CASTLGVQGAGYTF. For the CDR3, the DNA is TGTGCCAGCACCCTAGGGGTGCAGGGGGCAGGCTACACCTTC.

The CDR3 is CASNLNSPNEKLFF. CDR3 in DNA: TGTGCCAGCAATCTAAACAGCCCTAATGAAAAACTGTTTTTT. V gene TRBV7-9 combines with J gene TRBJ1-4; D unresolved. The CDR3 consists of 14 residues. Trimming left V 7 bases short and J 3 bases short, with 12 bases between. Germline CDR1 and CDR2: SEHNR and FQNEAQ (reference sequence).

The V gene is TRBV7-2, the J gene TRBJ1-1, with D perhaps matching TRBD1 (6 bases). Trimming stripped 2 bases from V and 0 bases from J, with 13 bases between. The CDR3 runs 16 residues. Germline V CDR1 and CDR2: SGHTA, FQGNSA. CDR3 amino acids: CASSLYGGLMNTEAFF. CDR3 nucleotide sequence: TGTGCCAGCAGCTTATATGGGGGCCTCATGAACACTGAAGCTTTCTTT.

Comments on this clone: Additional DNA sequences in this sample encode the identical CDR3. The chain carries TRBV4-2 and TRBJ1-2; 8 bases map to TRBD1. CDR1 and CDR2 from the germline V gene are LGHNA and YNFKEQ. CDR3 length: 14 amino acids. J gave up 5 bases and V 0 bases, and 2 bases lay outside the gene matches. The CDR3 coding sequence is TGTGCCAGCAGCCAAGATACAGGGGGATATGGCTACACCTTC. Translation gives CASSQDTGGYGYTF.

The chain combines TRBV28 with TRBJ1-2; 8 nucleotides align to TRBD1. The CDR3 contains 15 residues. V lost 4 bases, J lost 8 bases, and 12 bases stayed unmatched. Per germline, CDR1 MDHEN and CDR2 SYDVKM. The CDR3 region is CASSSNGQGTGGYTF. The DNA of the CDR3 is TGTGCCAGCAGTTCTAATGGACAGGGAACAGGGGGCTACACCTTC.

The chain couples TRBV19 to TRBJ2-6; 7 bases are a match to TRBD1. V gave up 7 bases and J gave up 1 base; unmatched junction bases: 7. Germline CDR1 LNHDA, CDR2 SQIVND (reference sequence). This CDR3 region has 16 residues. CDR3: CASTALQGSGANVLTF. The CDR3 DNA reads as TGTGCCAGTACCGCACTACAGGGGTCTGGGGCCAACGTCCTGACTTTC.

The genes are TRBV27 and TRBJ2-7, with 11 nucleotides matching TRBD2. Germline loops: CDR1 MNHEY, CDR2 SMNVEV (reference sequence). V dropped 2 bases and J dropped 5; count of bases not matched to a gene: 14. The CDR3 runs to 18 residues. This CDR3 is CASSLRAAGTSGLHEQYF. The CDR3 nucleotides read TGTGCCAGCAGTTTAAGGGCAGCCGGGACTAGCGGACTTCACGAGCAGTACTTC.

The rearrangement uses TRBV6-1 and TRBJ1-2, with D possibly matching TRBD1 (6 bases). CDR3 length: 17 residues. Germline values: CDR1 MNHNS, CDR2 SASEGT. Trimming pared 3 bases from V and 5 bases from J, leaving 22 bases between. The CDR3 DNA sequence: TGTGCCAGCAGTGACGGAACCTCGCCGATACAGGGTTATGGCTACACCTTC. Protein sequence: CASSDGTSPIQGYGYTF.

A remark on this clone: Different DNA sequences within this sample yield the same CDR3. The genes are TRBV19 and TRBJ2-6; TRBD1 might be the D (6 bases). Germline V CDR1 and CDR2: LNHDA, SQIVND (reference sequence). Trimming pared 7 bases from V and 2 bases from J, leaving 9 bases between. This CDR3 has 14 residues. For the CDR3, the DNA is TGTGCCAGTAAAGAGGGGGCTGGGGCCAACGTCCTGACTTTC. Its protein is CASKEGAGANVLTF.

The CDR3 DNA is TGTGCCAGCAGTTACGGCCAGAGCTGGGGGCGGACCTTC. It translates to CASSYGQSWGRTF. The genes are TRBV6-5 and TRBJ1-2, with D possibly being TRBD1 (6 bases). The length of the CDR3 is 13 residues. In germline, CDR1 is MNHEY, CDR2 SVGAGI. The V end lost 2 bases, the J end lost 14 bases, and 18 bases lay between the germline ends.

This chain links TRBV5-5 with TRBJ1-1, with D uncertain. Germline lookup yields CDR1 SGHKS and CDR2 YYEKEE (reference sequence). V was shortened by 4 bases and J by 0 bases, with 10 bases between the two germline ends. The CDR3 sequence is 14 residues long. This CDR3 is CASSPKPLNTEAFF. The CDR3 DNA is TGTGCCAGCAGCCCAAAGCCCCTGAACACTGAAGCTTTCTTT.

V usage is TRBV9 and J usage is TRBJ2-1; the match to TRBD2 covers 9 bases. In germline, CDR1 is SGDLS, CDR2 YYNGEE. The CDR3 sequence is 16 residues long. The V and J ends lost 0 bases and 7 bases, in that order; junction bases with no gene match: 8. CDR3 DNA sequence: TGTGCCAGCAGCGTAGGTGCGGGGGGGCCAGGGAATGAGCAGTTCTTC. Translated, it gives CASSVGAGGPGNEQFF.

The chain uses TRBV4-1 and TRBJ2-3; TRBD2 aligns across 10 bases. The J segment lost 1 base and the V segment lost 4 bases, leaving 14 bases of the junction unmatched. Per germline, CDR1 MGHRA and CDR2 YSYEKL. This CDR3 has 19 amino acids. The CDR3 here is CASSPPGGAGGPGTDTQYF. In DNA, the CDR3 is TGCGCCAGCAGCCCCCCTGGGGGAGCGGGAGGGCCTGGCACAGATACGCAGTATTTT.

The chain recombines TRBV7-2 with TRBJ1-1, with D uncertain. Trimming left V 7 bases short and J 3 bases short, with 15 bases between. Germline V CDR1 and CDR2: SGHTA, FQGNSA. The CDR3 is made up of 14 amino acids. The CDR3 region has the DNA TGTGCCAGCACCCCCCAGCGTACATACACTGAAGCTTTCTTT. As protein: CASTPQRTYTEAFF.

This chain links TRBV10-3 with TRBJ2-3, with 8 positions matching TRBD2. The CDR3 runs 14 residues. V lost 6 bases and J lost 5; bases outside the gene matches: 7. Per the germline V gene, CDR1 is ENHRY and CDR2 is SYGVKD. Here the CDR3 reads CAISAGTSGDTQYF. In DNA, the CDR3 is TGTGCCATCAGCGCCGGGACTAGTGGAGATACGCAGTATTTT.

This CDR3 is CASQLAGGHGEQFF. The DNA for the CDR3 is TGTGCCAGCCAACTAGCGGGAGGACACGGTGAGCAGTTCTTC. This chain joins TRBV7-3 and TRBJ2-1; 12 bases align to TRBD2. The J segment lost 9 bases and the V segment lost 8 bases, leaving 8 bases of the junction unmatched. The CDR3 covers 14 residues. CDR1 is SGHTA, CDR2 FQGTGA, per germline.

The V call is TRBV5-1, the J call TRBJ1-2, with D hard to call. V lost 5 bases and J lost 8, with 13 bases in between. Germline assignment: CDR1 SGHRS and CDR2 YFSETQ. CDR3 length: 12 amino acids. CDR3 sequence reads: CASSLTLGGYTF. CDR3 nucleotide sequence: TGCGCCAGCAGTTTGACCCTGGGCGGCTACACCTTC.

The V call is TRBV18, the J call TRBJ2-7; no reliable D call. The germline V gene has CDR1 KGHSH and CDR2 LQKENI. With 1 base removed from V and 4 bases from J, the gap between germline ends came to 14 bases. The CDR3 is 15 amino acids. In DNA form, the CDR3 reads TGTGCCAGCTCACCACGGTCGCCACCTAGGTACGAGCAGTACTTC. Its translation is CASSPRSPPRYEQYF.

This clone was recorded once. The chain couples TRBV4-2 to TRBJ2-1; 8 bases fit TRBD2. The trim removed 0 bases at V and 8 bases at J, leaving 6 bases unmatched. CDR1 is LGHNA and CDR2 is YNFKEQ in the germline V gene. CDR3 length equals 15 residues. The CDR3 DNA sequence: TGTGCCAGCAGCCAAGACGGGGGGGCCTTCGATGAGCAGTTCTTC. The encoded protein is CASSQDGGAFDEQFF.

CDR3 region: CASSLEAGGPLGEQFF. CDR3 bases: TGCGCCAGCAGCTTGGAAGCGGGAGGGCCCTTGGGTGAGCAGTTCTTC. The gene calls are TRBV5-1 and TRBJ2-1; TRBD2 agrees at 10 bases. The CDR3 runs 16 residues. V dropped 0 bases and J dropped 9; count of bases not matched to a gene: 9. Germline-derived CDR1 and CDR2 are SGHRS and YFSETQ.